The rows below give T cell receptor beta chains drawn from one sample of a study of identical twins. In TCRdb, the 5' RACE reads were re-called with MiXCR into one record per CDR3 protein. Altogether about 720,000 distinct CDR3 sequences are present, approximately 9% being singletons, with the ten largest covering roughly 0.97%. These same data were also listed under a study on yellow fever vaccine responses in identical twins.

The sequenced sample consisted of PBMCs. All receptors come from a woman aged 18 to 35 in good health. Both conserved end residues are part of each CDR3. D genes are given only for firm matches. Only some rows state a clone size, as once, few, many or a class for expanded clones.

J gene: TRBJ2-3; clone size: NA; V gene: TRBV10-2; D gene: TRBD2; CDR3 protein: CASSDGREFPADTQYF; CDR3 DNA: TGCGCCAGCAGTGATGGGCGGGAGTTCCCCGCAGATACGCAGTATTTT
J gene: TRBJ1-1; clone size: many; V gene: TRBV12-3/TRBV12-4; D gene: NA; CDR3 protein: CASRSAEAFF; CDR3 DNA: TGTGCCAGCAGATCGGCTGAAGCTTTCTTT
J gene: TRBJ2-6; clone size: NA; V gene: TRBV24-1; D gene: NA; CDR3 protein: CATGGGGSSGANVLTF; CDR3 DNA: TGTGCCACCGGCGGAGGGGGGAGCTCTGGGGCCAACGTCCTGACTTTC
J gene: TRBJ2-3; clone size: few; V gene: TRBV30; D gene: TRBD2; CDR3 protein: CAWSLAGGRTSTDTQYF; CDR3 DNA: TGTGCCTGGAGTCTAGCGGGAGGCCGGACGTCCACAGATACGCAGTATTTT
J gene: TRBJ2-7; clone size: few; V gene: TRBV20-1; D gene: NA; CDR3 protein: CSARDLVAATYEQYF; CDR3 DNA: TGCAGTGCTAGAGATCTGGTAGCGGCTACCTACGAGCAGTACTTC
J gene: TRBJ2-1; clone size: many; V gene: TRBV4-2; D gene: NA; CDR3 protein: CASSQTATTSYNEQFF; CDR3 DNA: TGTGCCAGCAGCCAAACGGCTACAACCTCCTACAATGAGCAGTTCTTC
J gene: TRBJ1-4; clone size: NA; V gene: TRBV25-1; D gene: NA; CDR3 protein: CASSEGDGEKLFF; CDR3 DNA: TGTGCCAGCAGTGAAGGGGACGGTGAAAAACTGTTTTTT
J gene: TRBJ2-5; clone size: NA; V gene: TRBV11-1; D gene: TRBD2; CDR3 protein: CASSLAVLAGQETQYF; CDR3 DNA: TGTGCCAGCAGCTTAGCAGTGCTAGCGGGGCAAGAGACCCAGTACTTC
J gene: TRBJ2-7; clone size: few; V gene: TRBV5-6; D gene: NA; CDR3 protein: CASSRGLMPYEQYF; CDR3 DNA: TGTGCCAGCAGTAGGGGCCTTATGCCCTACGAGCAGTACTTC
J gene: TRBJ2-7; clone size: NA; V gene: TRBV12-3/TRBV12-4; D gene: NA; CDR3 protein: CPSSLGQSYEQYF; CDR3 DNA: TGTCCCAGCAGTTTAGGGCAGTCCTACGAGCAGTACTTC
J gene: TRBJ2-7; clone size: few; V gene: TRBV24-1; D gene: NA; CDR3 protein: CATSVTAVNEQYF; CDR3 DNA: TGTGCCACCAGTGTAACAGCGGTGAACGAGCAGTACTTC